The source of this T cell receptor (beta chain) is a study of shared clonotypes between healthy human individuals. Notes on the study in general: It was expected that sequencing depth would affect clonotype sharing among donors.

Per the germline V gene, CDR1 is LNHDA and CDR2 is SQIVND (reference sequence). This CDR3 contains 17 residues. Trimming at V came to 4 bases and at J to 5 bases, leaving 13 bases not matched to a gene. Generated by immunoSEQ multiplex PCR, the TCRdb table keeps only in-frame clones and is missing some. The sample lists some 1 million clones; more than 65% were seen once. A CD45RA+ naive subset and a CD45RA-negative memory subset were split from CD4+ cells. Points on this clone: The antigen is undetermined.

The origin of this receptor is a man younger than 35 in good health. Sequenced material: memory CD4+ T cells sorted from blood. Subset specified: CD45RA-negative fraction. The chain carries TRBV19 and TRBJ1-1, with 10 bases matching TRBD1. CDR3 sequence: CASSTLLGQGVNTEAFF. The CDR3 DNA follows: TGTGCCAGTAGTACCTTGTTAGGACAGGGGGTTAATACTGAAGCTTTCTTT. Drawing the rest from reference TRBV19 and TRBJ1-1, the complete variable domain is DGGITQSPKYLFRKEGQNVTLSCEQNLNHDAMYWYRQDPGQGLRLIYYSQIVNDFQKGDIAEGYSVSREKKESFPLTVTSAQKNPTAFYLCASSTLLGQGVNTEAFFGQGTRLTVV.